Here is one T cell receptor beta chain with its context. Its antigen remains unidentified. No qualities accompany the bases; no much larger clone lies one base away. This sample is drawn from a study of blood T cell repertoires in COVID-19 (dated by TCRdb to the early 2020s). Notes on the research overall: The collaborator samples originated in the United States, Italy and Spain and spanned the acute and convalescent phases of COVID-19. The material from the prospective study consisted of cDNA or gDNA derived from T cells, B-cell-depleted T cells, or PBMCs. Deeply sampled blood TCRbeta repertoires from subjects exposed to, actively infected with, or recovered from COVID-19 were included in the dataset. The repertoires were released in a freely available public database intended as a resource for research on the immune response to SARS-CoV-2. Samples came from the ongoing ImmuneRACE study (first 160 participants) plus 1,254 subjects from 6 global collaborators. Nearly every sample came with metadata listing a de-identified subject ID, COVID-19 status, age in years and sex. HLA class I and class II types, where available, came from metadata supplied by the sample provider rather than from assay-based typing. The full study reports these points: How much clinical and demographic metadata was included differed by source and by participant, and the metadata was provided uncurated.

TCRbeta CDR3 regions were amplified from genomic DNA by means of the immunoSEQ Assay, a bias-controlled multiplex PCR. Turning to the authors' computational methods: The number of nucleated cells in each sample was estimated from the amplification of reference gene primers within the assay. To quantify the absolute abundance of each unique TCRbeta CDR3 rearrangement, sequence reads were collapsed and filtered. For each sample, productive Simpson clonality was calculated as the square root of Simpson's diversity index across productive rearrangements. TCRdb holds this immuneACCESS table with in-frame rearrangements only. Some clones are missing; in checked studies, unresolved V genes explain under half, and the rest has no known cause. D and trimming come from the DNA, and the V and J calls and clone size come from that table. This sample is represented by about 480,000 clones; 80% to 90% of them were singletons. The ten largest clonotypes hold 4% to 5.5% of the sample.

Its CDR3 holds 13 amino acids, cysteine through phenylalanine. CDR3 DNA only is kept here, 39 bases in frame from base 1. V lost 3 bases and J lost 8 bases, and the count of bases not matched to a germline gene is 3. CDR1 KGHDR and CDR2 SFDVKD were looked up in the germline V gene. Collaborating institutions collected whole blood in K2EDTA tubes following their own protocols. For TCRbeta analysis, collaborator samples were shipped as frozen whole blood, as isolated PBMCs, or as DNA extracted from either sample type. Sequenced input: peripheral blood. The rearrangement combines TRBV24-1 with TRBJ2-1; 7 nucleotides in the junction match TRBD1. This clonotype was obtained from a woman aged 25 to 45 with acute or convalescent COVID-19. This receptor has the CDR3 CATSDPTGHEQFF. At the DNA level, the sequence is TGTGCCACCAGTGATCCGACAGGGCATGAGCAGTTCTTC.